These 2 T cell receptor beta chains share one sample of origin, sequenced in a study of chemoradiotherapy in HPV16-positive cancers (dated by TCRdb to between 2021 and 2022). The library relied on the immunoSEQ multiplex PCR assay. The source is immuneACCESS, and TCRdb retained only in-frame sequences with V and J called. Part of the clones is not carried over; for the studies checked, unresolved V genes explain less than half of this, and the remainder is unexplained. Recorded for this sample are around 30,000 clones; about 90% of them occurred a single time. More than 3% of the sample belongs to the ten largest clones. The sample here was blood, taken from a patient who underwent chemoradiotherapy. These receptors were collected from a human donor with HPV-associated anogenital cancer.

The gene calls are TRBV11-1 and TRBJ1-1; possible D gene TRBD1, 6 bases. The germline CDR1 and CDR2 sequences are SGHAT and FQDESV (reference sequence). Trimming removed 6 bases from V and 4 bases from J, with 12 bases in between. CDR3 length: 13 residues. For the CDR3, the DNA is TGTGCCAGCAGACGAGGGGGGGGCACTGAAGCTTTCTTT. It is translated as CASRRGGGTEAFF. Full variable domain (remainder filled in from reference TRBV11-1 and TRBJ1-1): EAEVAQSPRYKITEKSQAVAFWCDPISGHATLYWYRQILGQGPELLVQFQDESVVDDSQLPKDRFSAERLKGVDSTLKIQPAELGDSAMYLCASRRGGGTEAFFGQGTRLTVV.

Written as DNA, the CDR3 is TGTGCCAGTTCGAGGCGGGGGGGCGGGAACATTCAGTACTTC. Its translation: CASSRRGGGNIQYF. The V call is TRBV19, the J call TRBJ2-4, with TRBD2 matching 9 bases. This CDR3 contains 14 residues. Germline CDR1 is LNHDA and CDR2 is SQIVND (reference sequence). V shed 8 bases and J 7 bases; nucleotides not matched to a gene: 9.